The next 29 T cell receptor beta chains were all read from a single sample in a study of cytomegalovirus exposure and HLA in healthy donors. In the PCR, 60 Vbeta and 13 Jbeta primers were used. Sequenced by immunoSEQ multiplex PCR; TCRdb stores in-frame clones only, minus some. The table lists roughly 100,000 clones, 10% of them singletons. The sample consisted of PBMCs. These receptors were taken from a man aged 40-50 years in good health and CMV-seropositive.

Ten or more counts support this clone. The rearrangement links TRBV7-8 to TRBJ1-2; TRBD1 agrees at 7 bases. Germline CDR1 SGHVS, CDR2 FQNEAQ. This CDR3 is 14 amino acids long. With V trimmed by 5 bases and J by 1 base, 4 bases remained unmatched. The chain's CDR3 is CASSGGQVNYGYTF. The CDR3 DNA follows: TGTGCCAGCAGCGGCGGACAGGTTAACTATGGCTACACCTTC. The full variable domain, with the rest looked up from reference TRBV7-8 and TRBJ1-2, is GAGVSQSPRYKVAKRGQDVALRCDPISGHVSLFWYQQALGQGPEFLTYFQNEAQLDKSGLPSDRFFAERPEGSVSTLKIQRTQQEDSAVYLCASSGGQVNYGYTFGSGTRLTVV.

The rearrangement joins TRBV9 to TRBJ2-7; 8 bases map to TRBD2. This CDR3 spans 16 amino acids. Germline CDR1 SGDLS, CDR2 YYNGEE. Trimming removed 0 bases from V and 2 bases from J; junction bases left unmatched: 7. CDR3 loop: CASSVESSGAPYEQYF. In DNA, the CDR3 is TGTGCCAGCAGCGTAGAGAGTAGCGGGGCCCCCTACGAGCAGTACTTC.

V usage is TRBV7-2 and J usage is TRBJ2-7, with D perhaps TRBD2 (5 bases). The DNA matches TRBJ2-1 better at its end, which makes the J call doubtful. Per the germline V gene, CDR1 is SGHTA and CDR2 is FQGNSA. This CDR3 is 19 amino acids long. The DNA of the CDR3 is TGTGCCAGCAGCTTCGGGGTAGGAATGAAGGGAATTAGCTCCTACGAGCAGTTCTTC. The encoded protein is CASSFGVGMKGISSYEQFF.

This clone has only a few counts. The genes are TRBV11-2 and TRBJ2-5; D unclear. V lost 3 bases and J lost 7, with 6 bases in between. Per germline, CDR1 SGHAT and CDR2 FQNNGV. This CDR3 comprises 11 residues. This CDR3 reads CASSLYGTQYF. In DNA, the CDR3 is TGTGCCAGCAGCTTGTACGGGACCCAGTACTTC.

This clone was seen more than once but under ten times. The chain couples TRBV28 to TRBJ2-7, with 7 bases fitting TRBD2. The CDR3 has 15 amino acids. Germline lookup yields CDR1 MDHEN and CDR2 SYDVKM. V gave up 2 bases and J gave up 2 bases; unmatched junction bases: 6. CDR3 in amino acids: CASSLLRERPYEQYF. In DNA, the CDR3 is TGTGCCAGCAGTTTACTGCGGGAGAGACCCTACGAGCAGTACTTC. Supplemented by reference TRBV28 and TRBJ2-7, the full variable domain reads DVKVTQSSRYLVKRTGEKVFLECVQDMDHENMFWYRQDPGLGLRLIYFSYDVKMKEKGDIPEGYSVSREKKERFSLILESASTNQTSMYLCASSLLRERPYEQYFGPGTRLTVT.

V gene TRBV13 combines with J gene TRBJ2-3; the D is unclear. This CDR3 has 13 amino acids. Germline lookup yields CDR1 PRHDT and CDR2 FYEKMQ (reference sequence). V shed 3 bases and J shed 2 bases, with 6 bases lying between them. The CDR3 DNA follows: TGTGCCAGCAGCTTTGTTCACACAGATACGCAGTATTTT. Protein product: CASSFVHTDTQYF.

Only a few counts were recorded for this clone. The chain carries TRBV9 and TRBJ2-3; D is undetermined. Germline values: CDR1 SGDLS, CDR2 YYNGEE. V lost 0 bases to trimming and J lost 0 bases, with 14 bases between them. The CDR3 consists of 17 residues. The CDR3 reads CASSVDVHHSSTDTQYF. The CDR3 coding sequence is TGTGCCAGCAGCGTAGACGTCCACCACTCTAGCACAGATACGCAGTATTTT.

The chain recombines TRBV7-2 with TRBJ1-2; D is unresolved. The CDR3 totals 11 residues. V lost 2 bases and J 8 bases, leaving 6 bases between the germline ends. Per the germline V gene, CDR1 is SGHTA and CDR2 is FQGNSA. CDR3 amino acids: CASSLRRGYTF. Written as DNA, the CDR3 is TGTGCCAGCAGCTTACGGAGGGGCTACACCTTC.

The table lists this clone with many counts. This sequence joins TRBV7-8 and TRBJ2-7; no clear D gene. Germline V gene sequence: CDR1 SGHVS, CDR2 FQNEAQ. There are 14 residues in the CDR3. With 9 bases removed from V and 3 bases from J, the gap between germline ends came to 18 bases. The CDR3 here is CASTVSPTFYEQYF. CDR3 DNA sequence: TGTGCCAGTACTGTCTCCCCTACCTTCTACGAGCAGTACTTC. The variable domain in full, with the rest retrieved from reference TRBV7-8 and TRBJ2-7, is GAGVSQSPRYKVAKRGQDVALRCDPISGHVSLFWYQQALGQGPEFLTYFQNEAQLDKSGLPSDRFFAERPEGSVSTLKIQRTQQEDSAVYLCASTVSPTFYEQYFGPGTRLTVT.

This clone was seen a handful of times. The chain has TRBV28 and TRBJ1-3, with TRBD1 matching over 8 bases. The V and J ends lost 3 bases and 4 bases, in that order; junction bases with no gene match: 2. This CDR3 is 14 amino acids long. The V gene's germline CDR1 is MDHEN and CDR2 SYDVKM. CDR3 loop: CASSLGDRGNTIYF. Written as DNA, the CDR3 is TGTGCCAGCAGTTTGGGGGACAGGGGAAACACCATATATTTT. The full variable domain, its missing parts supplied by reference TRBV28 and TRBJ1-3, is DVKVTQSSRYLVKRTGEKVFLECVQDMDHENMFWYRQDPGLGLRLIYFSYDVKMKEKGDIPEGYSVSREKKERFSLILESASTNQTSMYLCASSLGDRGNTIYFGEGSWLTVV.

This CDR3 reads CASRSPGQQETQYF. DNA of the CDR3: TGTGCCAGCAGATCACCGGGACAGCAAGAGACCCAGTACTTC. V gene TRBV6-5 combines with J gene TRBJ2-5; 7 bases align to TRBD1. The CDR3 spans 14 residues. V shed 6 bases and J 2 bases; nucleotides not matched to a gene: 6. Germline-derived CDR1 and CDR2 are MNHEY and SVGAGI.

This chain uses TRBV11-3 with TRBJ2-1; 13 nucleotides align to TRBD2. The junction had 8 bases not matched to a gene; V was cut back by 5 bases and J by 4 bases. Germline CDR1 and CDR2: SGHNT and YENEEA. The CDR3 is 17 amino acids. The CDR3 DNA follows: TGTGCCAGCAGCCCCCCGCGGGGACTAGCGGGATACAATGAGCAGTTCTTC. This translates into CASSPPRGLAGYNEQFF.

This clone occurred a few times. This sequence joins TRBV6-5 and TRBJ1-2, with 10 bases identical to TRBD1. V lost 0 bases and J lost 4; bases outside the gene matches: 2. Germline CDR1 MNHEY, CDR2 SVGAGI. This CDR3 is 15 amino acids long. The CDR3 loop reads CASSYSTGGSYGYTF. In nucleotides, the CDR3 is TGTGCCAGCAGTTACTCGACAGGGGGCAGCTATGGCTACACCTTC.

This clone is categorized as medium-sized. J is TRBJ2-3 and V is TRBV5-4; possibly TRBD2 for D (6 bases). Germline loops: CDR1 SGHNT, CDR2 YYREEE (reference sequence). The CDR3 runs to 15 residues. V lost 4 bases and J lost 0, with 12 bases in between. CDR3 residues: CASSLPDYSTDTQYF. The CDR3 DNA follows: TGTGCCAGCAGCCTACCGGACTATAGCACAGATACGCAGTATTTT.

This clone was detected a few times. The J gene is TRBJ1-2, the V gene TRBV7-9, with D possibly TRBD1 on 5 matching bases. The CDR3 has 13 amino acids. Trimming cost V 3 bases and J 3 bases, with 8 bases left between them. From germline, CDR1 is SEHNR and CDR2 FQNEAQ (reference sequence). CDR3 in amino acids: CASSFGGYYGYTF. The DNA of the CDR3 is TGTGCCAGCAGCTTCGGGGGATACTATGGCTACACCTTC.

The chain recombines TRBV28 with TRBJ1-1; maybe TRBD1 (5 bases). The V end lost 7 bases, the J end lost 4 bases, and 13 bases lay between the germline ends. The CDR3 runs to 13 residues. Germline V gene lookup returns CDR1 MDHEN and CDR2 SYDVKM. CDR3 DNA sequence: TGTGCCAGCACCCTGGAGGGGTTCACTGAAGCTTTCTTT. Translated: CASTLEGFTEAFF.

In the case of this clone: No conserved phenylalanine or tryptophan ends this CDR3, so it is likely a read error. This chain joins TRBV4-2 and TRBJ1-2; TRBD1 might be the D (6 bases). CDR3 length equals 12 residues. Germline V gives CDR1 LGHNA, CDR2 YNFKEQ. Trimming left V 6 bases short and J 5 bases short, with 10 bases between. The CDR3 nucleotides read TGTGCCAGCAGAGGGACATCTTATGGCTACACCGTC. It codes for CASRGTSYGYTV.

This clone occurred a few times. The CDR3 nucleotides read TGTGCCAGCAGTGAAGCGGGATGGACTCTATTCGACGAGCAGTACTTC. Translated, it gives CASSEAGWTLFDEQYF. V gene TRBV6-1 combines with J gene TRBJ2-7, with D possibly TRBD2 on 5 matching bases. CDR1 is MNHNS, CDR2 SASEGT, per germline. V lost 0 bases and J 5 bases, leaving 17 bases between the germline ends. This CDR3 contains 16 residues.

This clone was seen a few times. The same CDR3 also results from other DNA sequences found in this sample. The chain links TRBV9 to TRBJ2-5; 8 nucleotides match TRBD2. CDR1 is SGDLS, CDR2 YYNGEE, per germline. J gave up 4 bases and V 0 bases, and 5 bases lay outside the gene matches. The CDR3 contains 15 residues. The DNA for the CDR3 is TGTGCCAGCAGCGTAGGAGCGGGAGTGCGAGAGACCCAGTACTTC. Protein sequence: CASSVGAGVRETQYF.

This clone was observed a handful of times. V gene TRBV4-1 combines with J gene TRBJ1-2; 7 bases match TRBD1. V was pared by 4 bases and J by 0 bases, with 2 bases of the junction left unmatched. This CDR3 is built from 14 residues. The germline CDR1 and CDR2 sequences are MGHRA and YSYEKL. The chain's CDR3 is CASSRDRANYGYTF. As DNA, the CDR3 is TGCGCCAGCAGCCGAGACAGGGCTAACTATGGCTACACCTTC.

The V call is TRBV5-8, the J call TRBJ2-7; D gene unclear. Trimming pared 4 bases from V and 3 bases from J, leaving 11 bases between. Germline V gene data show CDR1 as SGHTS and CDR2 as YDEGEE. The CDR3 loop spans 13 amino acids. In DNA form, the CDR3 reads TGTGCCAGCAGCGGCGGTTGGTTCTACGAGCAGTACTTC. It specifies CASSGGWFYEQYF.

The chain recombines TRBV6-1 with TRBJ1-1, with D tentatively TRBD1 (6 bases). Germline V gene sequence: CDR1 MNHNS, CDR2 SASEGT. The CDR3 has 15 residues. V dropped 7 bases and J dropped 1 base, with 16 bases sitting between them. Written as DNA, the CDR3 is TGTGCCAGCATTTTCTCCAGGACAGAGAACACTGAAGCTTTCTTT. This gives the protein CASIFSRTENTEAFF.

V usage is TRBV29-1 and J usage is TRBJ2-3, with 7 bases lining up with TRBD1. J lost 3 bases, V lost 5 bases, and 5 bases had no gene match. The germline gives CDR1 SQVTM, CDR2 ANQGSEA. This CDR3 spans 13 amino acids. The CDR3 reads CSVRPGGTDTQYF. CDR3 DNA sequence: TGCAGCGTTAGACCAGGGGGAACAGATACGCAGTATTTT.

CDR3 coding DNA: TGTGCCAGCAGTCACAGGGGCCTATTAGCGGGAGCGGGCAGAGAGACCCAGTACTTC. Protein product: CASSHRGLLAGAGRETQYF. V and J are TRBV14 and TRBJ2-5; 9 bases match TRBD2. J lost 4 bases, V lost 6 bases, and 21 bases had no gene match. The CDR3 is 19 residues long. Per germline, CDR1 SGHDN and CDR2 FVKESK.

The chain uses TRBV5-1 and TRBJ2-2, with TRBD2 matching 7 bases. The germline gives CDR1 SGHRS, CDR2 YFSETQ. CDR3 size: 16 residues. V shed 4 bases and J 6 bases; nucleotides not matched to a gene: 12. This chain's CDR3 is CASSPTKTSNSGELFF. The CDR3 DNA reads as TGCGCCAGCAGCCCAACCAAGACTAGCAACTCCGGGGAGCTGTTTTTT.

This clone has only a few counts. The chain links TRBV11-3 to TRBJ1-1, with D uncertain. CDR3 size: 11 residues. Germline-derived CDR1 and CDR2 are SGHNT and YENEEA. Trimming removed 5 bases from V and 5 bases from J, with 6 bases in between. The CDR3 bases are TGTGCCAGCAGCCCCTTAACTGAAGCTTTCTTT. The encoded protein is CASSPLTEAFF.

This clone turned up a few times. The rearrangement uses TRBV7-8 and TRBJ2-1; tentatively, D is TRBD2 (5 bases). V was clipped by 1 base and J by 0 bases, with 13 bases between them. In germline, CDR1 is SGHVS, CDR2 FQNEAQ. CDR3 length equals 17 residues. The CDR3 protein is CASSLEEETLSYNEQFF. Here the CDR3 DNA reads TGTGCCAGCAGCTTAGAGGAGGAGACCCTCTCCTACAATGAGCAGTTCTTC. The full variable domain, in which reference TRBV7-8 and TRBJ2-1 provide the parts outside the CDR3, is GAGVSQSPRYKVAKRGQDVALRCDPISGHVSLFWYQQALGQGPEFLTYFQNEAQLDKSGLPSDRFFAERPEGSVSTLKIQRTQQEDSAVYLCASSLEEETLSYNEQFFGPGTRLTVL.

This clone was observed a few times. This sequence joins TRBV9 and TRBJ2-1; TRBD1 might be the D (6 bases). The CDR3 loop spans 15 amino acids. Germline loops: CDR1 SGDLS, CDR2 YYNGEE. V shed 3 bases and J shed 10 bases, with 20 bases lying between them. CDR3 sequence reads: CASSGPNRANSEQFF. Written as DNA, the CDR3 is TGTGCCAGCAGCGGGCCCAACAGGGCAAACTCGGAGCAGTTCTTC.

This rearrangement joins TRBV28 to TRBJ2-7; the match to TRBD2 covers 11 bases. The V and J ends lost 8 bases and 6 bases, in that order; junction bases with no gene match: 12. The germline gives CDR1 MDHEN, CDR2 SYDVKM. The CDR3 contains 15 residues. CDR3 residues: CASHLAGGPFGEQYF. The CDR3 DNA reads TGTGCCAGCCACTTAGCGGGAGGGCCATTTGGCGAGCAGTACTTC.